The 2 T cell receptor beta chains below come from one sample, sequenced in a study of lymphopenia after photon versus proton radiotherapy. Clones were sequenced by immunoSEQ multiplex PCR, and TCRdb holds only the in-frame ones, with some missing. In the table there are roughly 30,000 clones, around 90% of which are singletons. The material sequenced was peripheral blood, taken from a patient treated with proton-based radiotherapy. The receptors come from a woman aged 60-75 years with cholangiocarcinoma. Some clones in this sample may be carry-over from other donors' samples.

CDR3 sequence reads: CASSLDKKYHYGYTF. The CDR3 nucleotides read TGTGCCAGCAGCTTGGATAAAAAATACCACTATGGCTACACCTTC. This chain uses TRBV5-6 with TRBJ1-2; unclear D gene. Germline CDR1 is SGHDT and CDR2 is YYEEEE. CDR3 length equals 15 residues. Trimming took off 0 bases at V and 3 bases at J, with 12 bases between the two ends.

This clone turned up a few times. The rearrangement uses TRBV18 and TRBJ2-1, with 7 bases aligning to TRBD2. This CDR3 is built from 15 residues. Trimming removed 3 bases from V and 9 bases from J; junction bases left unmatched: 11. The germline V gene has CDR1 KGHSH and CDR2 LQKENI. In DNA form, the CDR3 reads TGTGCCAGCTCACCCGACCGAGGAGGGGAGGGTGAGCAGTTCTTC. Protein product: CASSPDRGGEGEQFF.